The next 13 T cell receptor beta chains were all read from a single sample in a study of blood T cell repertoires in COVID-19. Generated by immunoSEQ multiplex PCR, the TCRdb table keeps only in-frame clones and is missing some. The sample has roughly 14,000 clones; around 73% are singletons. Sample: peripheral blood. These receptors were taken from a man aged 65 to 85 with acute or convalescent COVID-19.

The chain links TRBV4-2 to TRBJ1-1; 9 bases fit TRBD1. The V gene end was trimmed by 4 bases and the J gene end by 4 bases; junction bases not matched to a gene: 7. This CDR3 region has 15 residues. From germline, CDR1 is LGHNA and CDR2 YNFKEQ. The CDR3 spells CASSPYRGRGTEAFF. Written as DNA, the CDR3 is TGTGCCAGCAGCCCTTACAGGGGGCGAGGCACTGAAGCTTTCTTT.

The rearrangement links TRBV9 to TRBJ2-3; D call uncertain. V lost 2 bases to trimming and J lost 6 bases, with 13 bases between them. The CDR3 is 14 amino acids. Germline V CDR1 and CDR2: SGDLS, YYNGEE. CDR3 nucleotide sequence: TGTGCCAGCAGCGTGAGAGTAGCATGGGATACGCAGTATTTT. Protein: CASSVRVAWDTQYF.

The chain carries TRBV28 and TRBJ1-2; TRBD1 aligns across 8 bases. V lost 6 bases to trimming and J lost 6 bases; unmatched junction nucleotides: 6. The CDR3 runs 13 residues. Germline V gene lookup returns CDR1 MDHEN and CDR2 SYDVKM. CDR3 sequence reads: CASRVTGENGYTF. CDR3 bases: TGTGCCAGCAGGGTGACAGGGGAAAATGGCTACACCTTC.

This clone was seen just once. The chain links TRBV7-9 to TRBJ2-2; 7 bases line up with TRBD2. The germline gives CDR1 SEHNR, CDR2 FQNEAQ (reference sequence). The length of the CDR3 is 17 residues. With 2 bases clipped from V and 0 bases from J, the junction kept 6 bases outside the gene matches. The CDR3, as DNA: TGTGCCAGCAGCTTACGCGGGAGTGACGCGAACACCGGGGAGCTGTTTTTT. It yields the protein CASSLRGSDANTGELFF.

The J gene is TRBJ2-1, the V gene TRBV7-9, with 7 bases matching TRBD1. CDR1 and CDR2 (germline): SEHNR, FQNEAQ (reference sequence). J gave up 3 bases and V 1 base, and 0 bases lay outside the gene matches. CDR3 length equals 14 residues. The CDR3 loop reads CASSLGQGYNEQFF. The CDR3 nucleotides read TGTGCCAGCAGCTTAGGACAGGGCTACAATGAGCAGTTCTTC.

This clone occurred a few times. The chain carries TRBV24-1 and TRBJ2-7; 12 nucleotides match TRBD2. The V and J ends lost 6 bases and 5 bases, in that order; junction bases with no gene match: 4. The CDR3 length is 14 residues. Germline CDR1 KGHDR, CDR2 SFDVKD. CDR3 in DNA: TGTGCCACCAGTAAGGGACTAGCGGGTGACGAGCAGTACTTC. Translating it yields CATSKGLAGDEQYF.

The genes are TRBV2 and TRBJ1-6, with 7 bases lining up with TRBD1. Looked up from germline, CDR1 is SNHLY and CDR2 is FYNNEI. The CDR3 totals 15 residues. J lost 10 bases, V lost 8 bases, and 14 bases had no gene match. The CDR3 coding sequence is TGTGCCAGCCGGGGGGGGACAGCCACGGTGTCACCCCTCCACTTT. It translates to CASRGGTATVSPLHF.

The J gene is TRBJ2-1, the V gene TRBV18; tentatively, D is TRBD2 (5 bases). This CDR3 comprises 13 residues. Between the trimmed V and J ends, which lost 4 bases and 5 bases, there was a span of 9 bases. Germline V lookup: CDR1 KGHSH, CDR2 LQKENI. In DNA, the CDR3 is TGTGCCAGCTCACTGAAAGCGGACAATGAGCAGTTCTTC. Translation gives CASSLKADNEQFF. Full variable domain (outside the CDR3, taken from reference TRBV18 and TRBJ2-1): NAGVMQNPRHLVRRRGQEARLRCSPMKGHSHVYWYRQLPEEGLKFMVYLQKENIIDESGMPKERFSAEFPKEGPSILRIQQVVRGDSAAYFCASSLKADNEQFFGPGTRLTVL.

The chain employs TRBV7-8 and TRBJ2-3; 9 bases agree with TRBD2. In germline, CDR1 is SGHVS, CDR2 FQNEAQ. The CDR3 spans 14 residues. V lost 5 bases to trimming and J lost 7 bases; unmatched junction nucleotides: 7. The CDR3 spells CASSPRTSAYTQYF. CDR3 coding DNA: TGTGCCAGCAGCCCCCGGACTAGCGCATATACGCAGTATTTT.

The chain uses TRBV30 and TRBJ1-6, with D maybe TRBD1 (6 bases). The germline V and J ends were trimmed by 3 bases and 10 bases, with 10 bases remaining between them. The CDR3 spans 12 residues. CDR1 and CDR2 from the germline V gene are GTSNPN and SVGIG (reference sequence). The CDR3 reads CAWSRTVSPLHF. CDR3 bases: TGTGCCTGGAGCCGGACAGTCTCACCCCTCCACTTT.

This chain uses TRBV19 with TRBJ1-2, with 7 bases matching TRBD1. The CDR3 runs to 16 residues. Germline V lookup: CDR1 LNHDA, CDR2 SQIVND (reference sequence). The J segment lost 4 bases and the V segment lost 6 bases, leaving 14 bases of the junction unmatched. As DNA, the CDR3 is TGTGCCAGTAGGAGGACAGGACTAACCTCAGGCTATGGCTACACCTTC. This encodes CASRRTGLTSGYGYTF. Complete variable domain (other parts from reference TRBV19 and TRBJ1-2): DGGITQSPKYLFRKEGQNVTLSCEQNLNHDAMYWYRQDPGQGLRLIYYSQIVNDFQKGDIAEGYSVSREKKESFPLTVTSAQKNPTAFYLCASRRTGLTSGYGYTFGSGTRLTVV.

V is TRBV6-2 or TRBV6-3 and J is TRBJ2-7, with TRBD2 identical over 8 bases. The CDR3 loop spans 14 amino acids. Unmatched junction bases numbered 0, after V lost 0 bases and J lost 2 bases. Looked up from germline, CDR1 is MNHEY and CDR2 is SVGEGT. CDR3 region: CASSYSTSAYEQYF. The DNA of the CDR3 is TGTGCCAGCAGTTACTCGACTAGCGCCTACGAGCAGTACTTC.

The V and J genes are TRBV7-2 and TRBJ1-2; 9 bases are shared with TRBD1. CDR3 length: 17 amino acids. Germline CDR1 and CDR2: SGHTA and FQGNSA. V shed 1 base, J shed 0 bases, and the junction held 6 bases outside the gene matches. In nucleotides, the CDR3 is TGTGCCAGCAGCTTAGGACCGGGACAGGGAACTAACTATGGCTACACCTTC. Translation: CASSLGPGQGTNYGYTF.